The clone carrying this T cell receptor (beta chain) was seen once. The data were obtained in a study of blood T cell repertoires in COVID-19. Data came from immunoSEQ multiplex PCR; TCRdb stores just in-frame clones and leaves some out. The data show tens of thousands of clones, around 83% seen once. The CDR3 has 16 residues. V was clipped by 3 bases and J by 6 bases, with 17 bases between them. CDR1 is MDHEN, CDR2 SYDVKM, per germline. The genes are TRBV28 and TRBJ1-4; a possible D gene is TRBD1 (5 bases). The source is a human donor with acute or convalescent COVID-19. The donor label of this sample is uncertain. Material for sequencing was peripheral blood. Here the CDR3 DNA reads TGTGCCAGCAGTTTCGTCGCCCAGGGTACTTATGAAAAACTGTTTTTT. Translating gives CASSFVAQGTYEKLFF.